This T cell receptor beta chain was observed in a study of T cell changes during pregnancy in multiple sclerosis. The data were produced by immunoSEQ multiplex PCR, yet TCRdb's version contains in-frame clones alone and is incomplete. Among about 59,000 clones listed, around 90% were seen once. CDR3 length: 14 amino acids. Unmatched junction bases numbered 7, after V lost 4 bases and J lost 6 bases. Germline assignment: CDR1 LGHNA and CDR2 YSLEER. The chain uses TRBV4-3 and TRBJ2-7; 9 bases match TRBD1. The receptor comes from a female donor in good health, enrolled as a control in a pregnancy study. The source was peripheral blood, collected in the third trimester of pregnancy. This chain's CDR3 is CASSPDRGWAEQYF. CDR3 sequence (DNA): TGCGCCAGCAGCCCAGACAGGGGGTGGGCCGAGCAGTACTTC.